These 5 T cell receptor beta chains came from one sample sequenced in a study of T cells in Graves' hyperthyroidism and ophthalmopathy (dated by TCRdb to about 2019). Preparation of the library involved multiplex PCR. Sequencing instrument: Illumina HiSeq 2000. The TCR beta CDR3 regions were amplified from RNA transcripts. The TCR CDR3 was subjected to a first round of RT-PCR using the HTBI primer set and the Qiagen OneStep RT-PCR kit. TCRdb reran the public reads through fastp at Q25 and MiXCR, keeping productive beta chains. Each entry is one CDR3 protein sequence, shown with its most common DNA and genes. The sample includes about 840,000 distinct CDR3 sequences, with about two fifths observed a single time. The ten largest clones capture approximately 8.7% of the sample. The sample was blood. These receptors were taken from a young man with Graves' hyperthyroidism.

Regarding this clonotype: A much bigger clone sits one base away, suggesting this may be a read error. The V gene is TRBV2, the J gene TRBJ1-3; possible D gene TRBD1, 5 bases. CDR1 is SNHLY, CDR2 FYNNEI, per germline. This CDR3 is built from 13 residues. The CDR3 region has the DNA TGTGCCAGCAGTGGAGACACAGGAAGCACCATATATTTT. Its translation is CASSGDTGSTIYF.

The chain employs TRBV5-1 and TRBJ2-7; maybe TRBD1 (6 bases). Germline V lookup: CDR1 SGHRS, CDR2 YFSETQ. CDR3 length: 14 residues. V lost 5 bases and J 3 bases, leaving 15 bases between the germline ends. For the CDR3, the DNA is TGCGCCAGCAGGGGGGACACAACCGGCTACGAGCAGTACTTC. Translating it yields CASRGDTTGYEQYF.

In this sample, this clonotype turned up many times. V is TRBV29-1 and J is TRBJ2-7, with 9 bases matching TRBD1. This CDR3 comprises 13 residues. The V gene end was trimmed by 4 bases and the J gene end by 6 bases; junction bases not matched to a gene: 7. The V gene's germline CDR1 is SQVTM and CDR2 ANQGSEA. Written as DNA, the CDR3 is TGCAGCGTTGCCCGACAGGGGGTTGGCGAGCAGTACTTC. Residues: CSVARQGVGEQYF.

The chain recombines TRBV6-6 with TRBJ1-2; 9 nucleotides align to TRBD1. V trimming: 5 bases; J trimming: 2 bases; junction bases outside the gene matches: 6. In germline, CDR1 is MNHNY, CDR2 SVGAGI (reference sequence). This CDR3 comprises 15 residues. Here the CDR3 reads CASSGRDRANYGYTF. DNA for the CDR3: TGTGCCAGCAGTGGCCGGGACAGGGCCAACTATGGCTACACCTTC.

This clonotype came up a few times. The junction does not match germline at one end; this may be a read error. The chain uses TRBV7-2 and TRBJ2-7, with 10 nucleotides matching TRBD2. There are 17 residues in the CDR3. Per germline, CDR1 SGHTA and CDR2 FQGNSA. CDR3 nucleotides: TGCGCCAGCAGCCAAGGGCTAGCGGGAGATTGGGCCTACGAGCAGTACTTC. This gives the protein CASSQGLAGDWAYEQYF.